The 32 T cell receptor beta chains reported below all come from one sample, sequenced in a study of regulatory T cells in long-lasting Graves disease. Time point: newly diagnosed GD, antithyroid drugs for less than 3 months. PBMC-derived RNA was used for the TCR library. With iRepertoire HTBI primers and Arm-PCR of CDR3 regions, TCR beta libraries were built. Each CDR3 protein gets one entry after TCRdb re-called the multiplex PCR reads with MiXCR. The repertoire has about 450,000 distinct CDR3 sequences, roughly 15% of them found once; the top ten carry more than 15%. These data were likewise used in another study, on T cells in Graves' hyperthyroidism and ophthalmopathy.

Sequences were derived from peripheral blood mononuclear cells (PBMCs), sampled at new diagnosis, from a patient treated with antithyroid drugs. The receptors were sampled from a woman between 45 and 65 years old with Graves disease.

This clonotype was detected a few times. The V and J genes are TRBV5-1 and TRBJ1-5; 8 bases agree with TRBD1. J lost 2 bases, V lost 3 bases, and 4 bases had no gene match. The CDR3 loop spans 15 amino acids. Germline V gives CDR1 SGHRS, CDR2 YFSETQ. The CDR3 DNA sequence: TGCGCCAGCAGCTATGGACAGGGCGGCAATCAGCCCCAGCATTTT. Translation: CASSYGQGGNQPQHF.

This clonotype appeared many times. The genes are TRBV6-1 and TRBJ1-2, with 7 bases identical to TRBD1. CDR1 is MNHNS, CDR2 SASEGT, per germline. Germline trimming cut 5 bases from V and 5 bases from J; bases unmatched to any gene: 8. The CDR3 totals 14 residues. The CDR3 reads CASSRTGGRYGYTF. The CDR3 DNA follows: TGTGCCAGCAGTCGGACAGGCGGAAGATATGGCTACACCTTC.

This clonotype was counted only a few times. The chain combines TRBV24-1 with TRBJ2-5; tentatively, D is TRBD1 or TRBD2 (5 bases each). In germline, CDR1 is KGHDR, CDR2 SFDVKD. The CDR3 loop spans 16 amino acids. The V gene lost 1 base and the J gene lost 4 bases, with 15 bases spanning the gap. The CDR3 coding sequence is TGTGCCACCAGTGATTTTAGCAGGGAGTTTCGAGAGACCCAGTACTTC. It codes for CATSDFSREFRETQYF.

This clonotype has at least ten counts. V gene TRBV28 combines with J gene TRBJ2-7; 11 bases fit TRBD2. CDR1 is MDHEN and CDR2 is SYDVKM in the germline V gene. J was trimmed by 2 bases and V by 6 bases; bases with no gene match: 9. The CDR3 loop spans 16 amino acids. The CDR3 sequence: CASRTGGTSGPYEQYF. The CDR3 DNA reads TGTGCCAGCAGAACAGGGGGGACTAGCGGACCCTACGAGCAGTACTTC.

This clonotype was seen ten or more times. The chain employs TRBV20-1 and TRBJ2-3, with D perhaps TRBD1 (5 bases). The CDR3 runs 14 residues. Germline V gives CDR1 DFQATT, CDR2 SNEGSKA (reference sequence). Between the trimmed V and J ends, which lost 0 bases and 3 bases, there was a span of 10 bases. CDR3 region: CSARDRRGTDTQYF. As DNA, the CDR3 is TGCAGTGCTAGAGATCGTAGGGGAACAGATACGCAGTATTTT.

The sample holds many counts of this clonotype. This chain uses TRBV28 with TRBJ2-7; 8 bases are a match to TRBD1. Germline CDR1 MDHEN, CDR2 SYDVKM. This CDR3 comprises 16 residues. The V and J ends lost 4 bases and 5 bases, in that order; junction bases with no gene match: 13. The CDR3 DNA follows: TGTGCCAGCAGTTCCCAGACAGGGGACTTTAACAACGAGCAGTACTTC. Its protein is CASSSQTGDFNNEQYF.

J is TRBJ2-1 and V is TRBV7-2; TRBD1 matches at 11 bases. The germline gives CDR1 SGHTA, CDR2 FQGNSA. CDR3 length: 15 residues. V lost 2 bases to trimming and J lost 9 bases; unmatched junction nucleotides: 6. CDR3 DNA sequence: TGTGCCAGCAGCTTAAGACCGGGACAGGGGGGTGAGCAGTTCTTC. Translated, it gives CASSLRPGQGGEQFF.

This clonotype appeared many times. The chain has TRBV11-2 and TRBJ2-5; the match to TRBD2 covers 7 bases. After removal of 1 base from V and 2 bases from J, the junction contained 4 bases not matched to a gene. This CDR3 comprises 15 residues. Germline loops: CDR1 SGHAT, CDR2 FQNNGV. Written as DNA, the CDR3 is TGTGCCAGCAGCTTAGGGCTAGCGGCACAAGAGACCCAGTACTTC. It specifies CASSLGLAAQETQYF.

J is TRBJ1-3 and V is TRBV7-9; no firm D call. V was shortened by 2 bases and J by 0 bases, with 11 bases between the two germline ends. The length of the CDR3 is 16 residues. In germline, CDR1 is SEHNR, CDR2 FQNEAQ (reference sequence). As DNA, the CDR3 is TGTGCCAGCAGCTTAAATATCCGTGACTCTGGAAACACCATATATTTT. Its translation is CASSLNIRDSGNTIYF.

This clonotype was detected many times. The J gene is TRBJ2-7, the V gene TRBV6-2 or TRBV6-3; D not certain. V was shortened by 0 bases and J by 3 bases, with 15 bases between the two germline ends. The CDR3 consists of 16 residues. Germline CDR1 and CDR2: MNHEY and SVGEGT. The CDR3 DNA is TGTGCCAGCAGTTACTCCCGCCGGACCACGAGCTACGAGCAGTACTTC. Protein product: CASSYSRRTTSYEQYF.

The genes are TRBV28 and TRBJ1-6; D not resolved. Trimming cost V 1 base and J 3 bases, with 7 bases left between them. From germline, CDR1 is MDHEN and CDR2 SYDVKM. The CDR3 spans 15 residues. In DNA, the CDR3 is TGTGCCAGCAGTTTATATGCCGGCTATAATTCACCCCTCCACTTT. Protein: CASSLYAGYNSPLHF.

The sample holds many counts of this clonotype. CDR3 region: CASSEDRGSWNEQFF. CDR3 in DNA: TGTGCCAGCAGTGAAGACAGGGGGAGTTGGAATGAGCAGTTCTTC. This sequence joins TRBV2 and TRBJ2-1; 8 nucleotides agree with TRBD1. With V trimmed by 1 base and J by 7 bases, 6 bases remained unmatched. Germline lookup yields CDR1 SNHLY and CDR2 FYNNEI. This CDR3 is built from 15 residues.

This clonotype was picked up a small number of times. The V and J genes are TRBV3-1 and TRBJ2-3, with 9 bases that match TRBD2. After removal of 2 bases from V and 1 base from J, the junction contained 19 bases not matched to a gene. CDR1 LGHDT and CDR2 YNNKEL come from the germline V gene (reference sequence). The CDR3 is 21 amino acids. CDR3 residues: CASSQKMALAGPLSGTDTQYF. CDR3 nucleotide sequence: TGTGCCAGCAGCCAAAAGATGGCGCTAGCGGGACCCCTTAGCGGCACAGATACGCAGTATTTT.

This clonotype came up many times. DNA for the CDR3: TGTGCCAGCAGTTTAGCAGGACGGAACTATGGCTACACCTTC. Its protein product is CASSLAGRNYGYTF. This chain links TRBV12-3 or TRBV12-4 with TRBJ1-2; the D is unclear. V was clipped by 0 bases and J by 2 bases, with 7 bases between them. CDR3 length: 14 residues.

The gene calls are TRBV9 and TRBJ2-5; 10 bases are a match to TRBD2. The ends lost 4 bases at V and 0 bases at J; junction bases unmatched: 9. Germline V gene lookup returns CDR1 SGDLS and CDR2 YYNGEE. CDR3 length equals 17 residues. The CDR3 sequence is CASSPPGGLAHQETQYF. The CDR3 coding sequence is TGTGCCAGCAGCCCCCCGGGGGGACTAGCGCACCAAGAGACCCAGTACTTC.

V and J are TRBV10-1 and TRBJ1-1; weak D call: TRBD1 (6 bases). Trimming shortened V by 5 bases and J by 8 bases, and 15 bases separated the two germline ends. The CDR3 consists of 13 residues. Germline V CDR1 and CDR2: WNHNN, SYGVQD (reference sequence). Here the CDR3 reads CASSPTQGGEAFF. The CDR3 DNA follows: TGCGCCAGCAGTCCGACACAGGGCGGGGAAGCTTTCTTT.

There are many counts of this clonotype. The CDR3 region is CASRARTGTLDEQFF. CDR3 coding DNA: TGTGCCAGCAGAGCCCGTACAGGGACTCTGGATGAGCAGTTCTTC. The V call is TRBV2, the J call TRBJ2-1; D is perhaps TRBD1 or TRBD2 (6 bases each). Trimming shortened V by 6 bases and J by 8 bases, and 20 bases separated the two germline ends. Germline V lookup: CDR1 SNHLY, CDR2 FYNNEI. This CDR3 is 15 amino acids long. The variable domain in full, with the rest retrieved from reference TRBV2 and TRBJ2-1, is EPEVTQTPSHQVTQMGQEVILRCVPISNHLYFYWYRQILGQKVEFLVSFYNNEISEKSEIFDDQFSVERPDGSNFTLKIRSTKLEDSAMYFCASRARTGTLDEQFFGPGTRLTVL.

This clonotype was observed many times. This chain uses TRBV10-3 with TRBJ2-3; D gene uncertain. The V end was cut by 0 bases, the J end by 0 bases, with 7 bases between. The CDR3 has 15 residues. Germline CDR1 and CDR2: ENHRY and SYGVKD. CDR3 sequence reads: CAISESTKSTDTQYF. DNA for the CDR3: TGTGCCATCAGTGAGTCAACTAAAAGCACAGATACGCAGTATTTT.

The rearrangement links TRBV9 to TRBJ1-3, with 8 nucleotides matching TRBD1. CDR3 size: 17 residues. Germline V gene lookup returns CDR1 SGDLS and CDR2 YYNGEE. V lost 3 bases, J lost 0 bases, and 8 bases stayed unmatched. CDR3 DNA: TGTGCCAGCAGCGGAGGACAGGGATTCAGCTCTGGAAACACCATATATTTT. Its translation is CASSGGQGFSSGNTIYF.

This clonotype was recorded many times. The chain is built from TRBV19 and TRBJ2-1, with 12 bases that match TRBD2. With V trimmed by 3 bases and J by 8 bases, 11 bases remained unmatched. This CDR3 is built from 17 residues. Germline CDR1 reads LNHDA; CDR2 reads SQIVND (reference sequence). The CDR3 region is CASSMVTSGRKGYEQFF. In DNA form, the CDR3 reads TGTGCCAGTAGTATGGTGACTAGCGGGAGAAAGGGGTATGAGCAGTTCTTC.

This clonotype was seen ten or more times. This CDR3 reads CASSAPAAAASTDTQYF. The CDR3 nucleotides read TGTGCCAGCAGTGCCCCTGCGGCAGCGGCCAGCACAGATACGCAGTATTTT. The chain couples TRBV28 to TRBJ2-3; maybe TRBD2 (5 bases). The germline V gene encodes CDR1 MDHEN and CDR2 SYDVKM. Deletions cut 5 bases from V and 0 bases from J, with 18 bases between. CDR3 length equals 17 residues.

Ten or more counts support this clonotype. The chain joins TRBV6-1 to TRBJ2-7; TRBD1 is a possible D gene (5 bases). V was pared by 7 bases and J by 2 bases, with 15 bases between. This CDR3 has 14 amino acids. CDR1 MNHNS and CDR2 SASEGT come from the germline V gene. CDR3 in amino acids: CASNIRDYPYEQYF. The CDR3 DNA follows: TGTGCCAGCAATATCAGGGATTATCCCTACGAGCAGTACTTC.

This clonotype was recorded at least ten times. V is TRBV28 and J is TRBJ2-7; D possibly corresponds to TRBD2 (7 bases). V was pared by 2 bases and J by 2 bases, with 16 bases between. The CDR3 spans 16 residues. CDR1 MDHEN and CDR2 SYDVKM come from the germline V gene. The CDR3 DNA sequence: TGTGCCAGCAGTTTAAGTGGGGGAGGGGGGGCCTACGAGCAGTACTTC. This sequence encodes CASSLSGGGGAYEQYF.

The chain joins TRBV28 to TRBJ2-3, with 9 bases identical to TRBD1. Trimming at V came to 1 base and at J to 5 bases, leaving 4 bases not matched to a gene. This CDR3 spans 15 amino acids. Germline CDR1 reads MDHEN; CDR2 reads SYDVKM. The CDR3 DNA follows: TGTGCCAGCAGTTTATTACAGGGGGCAGGAGATACGCAGTATTTT. Protein: CASSLLQGAGDTQYF.

This clonotype has a count of ten or more. The V call is TRBV28, the J call TRBJ1-2, with D unclear. CDR1 is MDHEN and CDR2 is SYDVKM in the germline V gene. This CDR3 spans 12 amino acids. Trimming shortened V by 4 bases and J by 4 bases, and 7 bases separated the two germline ends. CDR3 protein: CASSSTVYGYTF. CDR3 nucleotide sequence: TGTGCCAGCAGTTCTACAGTCTATGGCTACACCTTC.

This clonotype came up a few times. V gene TRBV7-9 combines with J gene TRBJ2-1; 10 nucleotides line up with TRBD2. The germline V gene encodes CDR1 SEHNR and CDR2 FQNEAQ (reference sequence). The CDR3 consists of 14 residues. The trim removed 5 bases at V and 7 bases at J, leaving 5 bases unmatched. CDR3 sequence: CASSVGTSVNEQFF. The CDR3, as DNA: TGTGCCAGCAGCGTCGGGACTAGCGTTAATGAGCAGTTCTTC.

The DNA of the CDR3 is TGTGCCAGCAGCGTACTAGCAATCGACAATGAGCAGTTCTTC. This codes for CASSVLAIDNEQFF. V is TRBV9 and J is TRBJ2-1; maybe TRBD2 (5 bases). Germline loops: CDR1 SGDLS, CDR2 YYNGEE. V dropped 1 base and J dropped 5 bases, with 10 bases sitting between them. CDR3 size: 14 residues.

V is TRBV7-8 and J is TRBJ2-3; 12 nucleotides align to TRBD2. CDR3 length: 18 amino acids. The V segment lost 3 bases and the J segment 6 bases; nucleotides outside the gene matches: 13. The germline CDR1 and CDR2 sequences are SGHVS and FQNEAQ. CDR3 bases: TGTGCCAGCAGCTTCCGACTAGCGGGAGTCTCGGCGAGGGATACGCAGTATTTT. Protein product: CASSFRLAGVSARDTQYF.

This clonotype showed up many times. The rearrangement links TRBV7-6 to TRBJ2-1, with 12 bases aligning to TRBD2. The CDR3 loop spans 17 amino acids. Germline V gene data show CDR1 as SGHVS and CDR2 as FNYEAQ. Germline trimming cut 2 bases from V and 7 bases from J; bases unmatched to any gene: 9. Here the CDR3 reads CASSLKLAGGSWNEQFF. CDR3 sequence (DNA): TGTGCCAGCAGCTTAAAACTAGCGGGAGGATCTTGGAATGAGCAGTTCTTC. Full variable domain (rest looked up from reference TRBV7-6 and TRBJ2-1): GAGVSQSPRYKVTKRGQDVALRCDPISGHVSLYWYRQALGQGPEFLTYFNYEAQQDKSGLPNDRFSAERPEGSISTLTIQRTEQRDSAMYRCASSLKLAGGSWNEQFFGPGTRLTVL.

This clonotype was counted many times. This chain connects TRBV28 to TRBJ2-7; a possible D gene is TRBD1 (5 bases). The CDR3 is made up of 13 amino acids. The germline V gene encodes CDR1 MDHEN and CDR2 SYDVKM. The germline V and J ends were trimmed by 10 bases and 2 bases, with 15 bases remaining between them. The CDR3 sequence: CATEDSKTYEQYF. DNA for the CDR3: TGTGCCACCGAAGACAGTAAAACCTACGAGCAGTACTTC.

This clonotype was found many times. This chain connects TRBV5-5 to TRBJ2-1; 10 nucleotides align to TRBD2. This CDR3 spans 16 amino acids. The germline gives CDR1 SGHKS, CDR2 YYEKEE (reference sequence). Trimming at V came to 3 bases and at J to 4 bases, leaving 7 bases not matched to a gene. CDR3: CASSSYGLAEYNEQFF. Written as DNA, the CDR3 is TGTGCCAGCAGCTCTTATGGACTAGCGGAGTACAATGAGCAGTTCTTC. The variable domain in full, with the rest retrieved from reference TRBV5-5 and TRBJ2-1, is DAGVTQSPTHLIKTRGQQVTLRCSPISGHKSVSWYQQVLGQGPQFIFQYYEKEERGRGNFPDRFSARQFPNYSSELNVNALLLGDSALYLCASSSYGLAEYNEQFFGPGTRLTVL.

This clonotype has a handful of counts. Given a much more abundant clone one base away, this may be a read error. The CDR3 bases are TGTGCCAGCAGCTCCGATCAGGGAGGGGACACTGAAGCTTTCTTT. Protein sequence: CASSSDQGGDTEAFF. This chain connects TRBV7-2 to TRBJ1-1; the D gene is possibly TRBD1 (5 bases). The V gene's germline CDR1 is SGHTA and CDR2 FQGNSA. V was clipped by 4 bases and J by 3 bases, with 15 bases between them. This CDR3 is 15 amino acids long.